Listed below are T cell receptor beta chains from one sample, sequenced in a study of PD-1 blockade in classical Hodgkin lymphoma. Profiling relied on immunoSEQ multiplex PCR, and the TCRdb table lists in-frame clones only, not all of them. Of about 94,000 clones listed, 89% were seen once; the top ten hold roughly 10%. This specimen was peripheral blood mononuclear cells (PBMCs), taken before the second cycle of nivolumab. Receptors originate from a human donor with classical Hodgkin lymphoma. Each CDR3 is given with its conserved first and last residue. D genes are given only for firm matches. Clone sizes are given selectively: once, few, many, or a class where the clone is expanded.

J	D	size	V	CDR3	DNA
TRBJ1-1	-	-	TRBV6-5	CASSDRTTHTEAFF	TGTGCCAGCAGTGACCGGACCACCCACACTGAAGCTTTCTTT
TRBJ2-3	-	-	TRBV18	CASSPPQGLSTDTQYF	TGTGCCAGCTCACCACCACAGGGACTTTCCACAGATACGCAGTATTTT
TRBJ2-3	-	-	TRBV10-1	CASSEFEGTDTQYF	TGCGCCAGCAGTGAGTTTGAGGGGACGGATACGCAGTATTTT
TRBJ2-7	-	-	TRBV6-1	CASSEAGQLGSSEQYF	TGTGCCAGCAGTGAAGCGGGTCAGCTCGGGAGCTCAGAGCAGTACTTC
TRBJ2-1	-	-	TRBV7-2	CASSLHLGGHNEQFF	TGTGCCAGCAGCTTACATTTGGGGGGCCACAATGAGCAGTTCTTC
TRBJ1-4	TRBD1	-	TRBV6-6	CASRGQGADEKLFF	TGTGCCAGCAGGGGACAGGGGGCCGATGAAAAACTGTTTTTT
TRBJ2-3	-	-	TRBV7-2	CASSVRGGRDARTDTQYF	TGTGCCAGCAGCGTTCGTGGGGGAAGGGACGCACGCACAGATACGCAGTATTTT
TRBJ2-1	TRBD2	-	TRBV19	CASTRLASGSISYNEQFF	TGTGCCAGTACGAGGCTGGCTAGCGGGAGTATTTCCTACAATGAGCAGTTCTTC
TRBJ1-5	TRBD1	-	TRBV7-2	CASSLAQGAIQPQHF	TGTGCCAGCAGCTTAGCACAGGGGGCCATTCAGCCCCAGCATTTT
TRBJ1-5	TRBD1	-	TRBV6-6	CASSYSRTGVYQPQHF	TGTGCCAGCAGTTACTCGAGGACAGGGGTATATCAGCCCCAGCATTTT
TRBJ1-1	-	-	TRBV19	CASTADRPGDTEAFF	TGTGCCAGTACCGCAGACAGGCCCGGGGACACTGAAGCTTTCTTT
TRBJ2-3	-	-	TRBV4-1	CASSQVASTDTQYF	TGCGCCAGCAGCCAAGTCGCCAGCACAGATACGCAGTATTTT
TRBJ2-1	-	few	TRBV28	CASTTGANNEQFF	TGTGCCAGCACCACTGGGGCCAACAATGAGCAGTTCTTC
TRBJ1-5	TRBD1	-	TRBV2	CASSRSAGGGNQPQHF	TGTGCCAGCAGCAGGTCGGCAGGGGGCGGCAATCAGCCCCAGCATTTT
TRBJ2-2	-	-	TRBV27	CASSLSGGLTGELFF	TGTGCCAGCAGTTTATCCGGCGGACTCACCGGGGAGCTGTTTTTT
TRBJ2-3	TRBD2	-	TRBV6-5	CASRRGARDTQYF	TGTGCCAGCAGGCGGGGGGCCAGAGATACGCAGTATTTT
TRBJ2-3	-	-	TRBV10-3	CASRGAWSTDTQYF	TGTGCCTCACGGGGGGCCTGGAGCACAGATACGCAGTATTTT
TRBJ1-2	TRBD1	-	TRBV18	CASSPGQGRYGYTF	TGTGCCAGCTCACCGGGACAGGGGCGGTACGGCTACACCTTC
TRBJ2-7	TRBD1	-	TRBV10-3	CAISSTGTGNYEQYF	TGTGCCATCAGTTCGACCGGGACAGGGAACTACGAGCAGTACTTC
TRBJ1-1	-	-	TRBV6-1	CASSRGMGVPTEAFF	TGTGCCAGCAGTCGCGGCATGGGGGTGCCCACTGAAGCTTTCTTT
TRBJ2-7	-	-	TRBV5-5	CASSRRVAAYEQYF	TGTGCCAGCAGCAGGAGGGTGGCAGCCTACGAGCAGTACTTC
TRBJ2-2	-	-	TRBV11-2	CASSLYTNTRGGELFF	TGTGCCAGCAGCTTATACACCAATACCCGGGGCGGGGAGCTGTTTTTT
TRBJ2-7	-	-	TRBV15	CATSRDGTGGAGSYEQYF	TGTGCCACCAGCAGAGATGGGACTGGAGGGGCAGGGTCCTACGAGCAGTACTTC